This TCR beta chain came from a study of blood T cell repertoires in COVID-19. Germline V gives CDR1 WSHSY, CDR2 SAAADI. J lost 1 base, V lost 1 base, and 2 bases had no gene match. CDR3 length: 15 residues. Per the original data handling: Reference gene primer amplification in the assay estimated nucleated cell counts. Produced via immunoSEQ multiplex PCR; TCRdb's table is partial and in-frame only. V and J calls and clone size are those listed in that table; D and trimming were worked out from the DNA. This sample has 90,000 or so clones; approximately 83% occur once, and the top ten carry roughly 4%.

This chain connects TRBV10-2 to TRBJ2-3; TRBD1 aligns across 7 bases. Sequencing input: peripheral blood. The sequence came from a man between 60 and 75 years old with acute or convalescent COVID-19. CDR3 protein: CASSEYGTGTDTQYF. The CDR3 bases are TGCGCCAGCAGTGAGTACGGGACAGGCACAGATACGCAGTATTTT.